This T cell receptor beta chain was retrieved from a study of T-cell memory formation after mild COVID-19. Study overall: In these data, TCR clusters were largely donor specific. Study-wide results and caveats: Within pre-infection memory, some responding clones were found, suggesting cross-reactive memory joined. Second-wave clones that peaked on day 37 lacked confirmed SARS-CoV-2 specificity.

This clonotype was picked up a small number of times. Antigen specificity is unknown. TCRdb re-derived calls from the 5' RACE reads in MiXCR, one entry per CDR3 protein. In the table there are approximately 290,000 distinct CDR3 sequences, 8.2% of which are singletons. Germline trimming cut 5 bases from V and 2 bases from J; bases unmatched to any gene: 7. In germline, CDR1 is SQVTM, CDR2 ANQGSEA. This CDR3 region has 14 residues. This sequence was found in a man aged 18 to 30 who had mild COVID-19 (a few samples of this study predate the infection). Cell type and time point are not known. V usage is TRBV29-1 and J usage is TRBJ1-1, with 8 bases identical to TRBD1. The sample was PBMCs or a T cell subset sorted from them (not recorded which). The CDR3 bases are TGCAGCGTTCCAAGTGGACAGGGTAACACTGAAGCTTTCTTT. Protein: CSVPSGQGNTEAFF.